Below are 14 T cell receptor beta chains sequenced from a single sample in a study of CD8 T cells in Susac syndrome. cDNA came from approximately 0.5 to 1 ug RNA primed by random hexamers. MiXCR, applied by TCRdb to the immunoSEQ multiplex PCR reads, yields one record per CDR3 protein. The table records 100,000 to 150,000 distinct CDR3 sequences, 90% to 95% of them present only once. Sample: CD8+ T cells from PBMCs. These receptors originate from a human donor with multiple sclerosis.

The V and J genes are TRBV5-6 and TRBJ1-2; 7 bases fit TRBD1. V lost 4 bases and J lost 6; bases outside the gene matches: 12. The CDR3 loop spans 15 amino acids. Germline V CDR1 and CDR2: SGHDT, YYEEEE. CDR3 in amino acids: CASSQNPTGSDGYTF. CDR3 DNA sequence: TGTGCCAGCAGCCAGAACCCGACAGGGTCCGATGGCTACACCTTC. The full variable domain, in which reference TRBV5-6 and TRBJ1-2 provide the parts outside the CDR3, is DAGVTQSPTHLIKTRGQQVTLRCSPKSGHDTVSWYQQALGQGPQFIFQYYEEEERQRGNFPDRFSGHQFPNYSSELNVNALLLGDSALYLCASSQNPTGSDGYTFGSGTRLTVV.

The chain is built from TRBV29-1 and TRBJ1-2; D might be TRBD1 (5 bases). Germline-derived CDR1 and CDR2 are SQVTM and ANQGSEA. Trimming took 6 bases from V and 0 from J, leaving 17 bases between them. This CDR3 has 15 residues. The CDR3 is CSVALRGTPNYGYTF. The CDR3 DNA is TGCAGCGTCGCCTTAAGGGGAACTCCTAACTATGGCTACACCTTC.

The sample holds one count of this clonotype. The gene calls are TRBV7-9 and TRBJ2-1; 7 nucleotides agree with TRBD2. This CDR3 is built from 15 residues. V was clipped by 2 bases and J by 7 bases; unmatched bases: 8. CDR1 is SEHNR and CDR2 is FQNEAQ in the germline V gene (reference sequence). The CDR3 protein is CASSLRKRGLNEQFF. CDR3 nucleotide sequence: TGTGCCAGCAGCTTACGCAAGCGGGGACTTAATGAGCAGTTCTTC.

This clonotype has only one observation. CDR3 region: CASTHGALAKNIQYF. The CDR3 DNA follows: TGCGCCAGCACCCATGGGGCCCTAGCCAAAAACATTCAGTACTTC. The chain couples TRBV4-1 to TRBJ2-4; TRBD1 is a possible D gene (5 bases). V was shortened by 7 bases and J by 0 bases, with 13 bases between the two germline ends. CDR1 and CDR2 (germline): MGHRA, YSYEKL. The CDR3 is 15 residues long.

The genes are TRBV15 and TRBJ2-3; 8 bases are shared with TRBD1. The germline V gene encodes CDR1 LNHNV and CDR2 YYDKDF (reference sequence). The CDR3 is 18 residues long. J lost 3 bases, V lost 0 bases, and 11 bases had no gene match. CDR3 in DNA: TGTGCCACCAGCAGAGATCCGGCCAGGGACAGGCGGACAGATACGCAGTATTTT. This codes for CATSRDPARDRRTDTQYF.

The chain links TRBV6-5 to TRBJ2-7; D might be TRBD2 (6 bases). V lost 0 bases, J lost 5 bases, and 11 bases lay in between. Germline values: CDR1 MNHEY, CDR2 SVGAGI. The CDR3 has 14 amino acids. CDR3 amino acids: CASSYSGGAHEQYF. The CDR3 DNA reads TGTGCCAGCAGTTACTCGGGCGGGGCCCACGAGCAGTACTTC.

This sequence joins TRBV11-2 and TRBJ2-7; D possibly corresponds to TRBD1 (5 bases). The CDR3 is made up of 12 amino acids. V gave up 4 bases and J gave up 2 bases, with 6 bases separating them. CDR1 SGHAT and CDR2 FQNNGV come from the germline V gene. DNA for the CDR3: TGTGCCAGCAGCTGGACACCCTACGAGCAGTACTTC. Protein sequence: CASSWTPYEQYF.

The chain joins TRBV12-3 or TRBV12-4 to TRBJ1-4; D gene unclear. The V end lost 6 bases, the J end lost 8 bases, and 16 bases lay between the germline ends. This CDR3 contains 14 residues. The CDR3 DNA follows: TGTGCCAGCAGCCGAACCGGACGAGGAGAAAAACTGTTTTTT. The encoded protein is CASSRTGRGEKLFF.

The chain links TRBV6-5 to TRBJ2-2, with a tentative D call TRBD2 (7 bases). V was trimmed by 0 bases and J by 8 bases, leaving 19 bases between them. Germline V gene data show CDR1 as MNHEY and CDR2 as SVGAGI. CDR3 length: 17 amino acids. CDR3 residues: CASSYSRGGGGAGELFF. The CDR3 region has the DNA TGTGCCAGCAGTTACTCGAGGGGGGGAGGCGGTGCGGGGGAGCTGTTTTTT.

CDR3 sequence: CASTGRETQYF. For the CDR3, the DNA is TGTGCCAGCACGGGCCGGGAGACCCAGTACTTC. The chain combines TRBV7-9 with TRBJ2-5; no firm D call. The V gene's germline CDR1 is SEHNR and CDR2 FQNEAQ (reference sequence). The CDR3 extends over 11 amino acids. The V end lost 7 bases, the J end lost 5 bases, and 8 bases lay between the germline ends.

The V and J genes are TRBV7-6 and TRBJ1-5; no definite D call. This CDR3 is built from 16 residues. V lost 1 base to trimming and J lost 0 bases, with 10 bases between them. CDR1 is SGHVS, CDR2 FNYEAQ, per germline. In DNA form, the CDR3 reads TGTGCCAGCAGCTTAGTTGCTGGGGTTAGCAATCAGCCCCAGCATTTT. It specifies CASSLVAGVSNQPQHF.

This rearrangement joins TRBV30 to TRBJ2-7; D ambiguous. Between the trimmed V and J ends, which lost 0 bases and 1 base, there was a span of 7 bases. From germline, CDR1 is GTSNPN and CDR2 SVGIG (reference sequence). This CDR3 comprises 13 residues. DNA of the CDR3: TGTGCCTGGAGTGTAGGTCCGTCCTACGAGCAGTACTTC. Residues: CAWSVGPSYEQYF.

This chain links TRBV7-8 with TRBJ1-1, with 10 positions matching TRBD1. Trimming removed 5 bases from V and 6 bases from J; junction bases left unmatched: 9. Germline V gene lookup returns CDR1 SGHVS and CDR2 FQNEAQ. The CDR3 extends over 15 amino acids. This CDR3 reads CASSVRDRGGSEAFF. DNA for the CDR3: TGTGCCAGCAGCGTCCGGGACAGGGGAGGGTCTGAAGCTTTCTTT.

The J gene is TRBJ2-3, the V gene TRBV2, with D perhaps matching TRBD2 (7 bases). This CDR3 has 16 amino acids. CDR1 and CDR2 from the germline V gene are SNHLY and FYNNEI. Trimming removed 2 bases at V and 2 bases at J, with 14 bases between. The CDR3 DNA reads as TGTGCCAGCAGTGAAAGGGGGGGGGCCCTCACAGATACGCAGTATTTT. It yields the protein CASSERGGALTDTQYF.